This TCR beta chain comes out of a study of immune characterization of retroperitoneal liposarcoma (dated by TCRdb to between 2017 and 2020). Trimming takes 5 bases off V and 4 bases off J; junction bases not matched to a gene: 6. The CDR3, cysteine through phenylalanine, is 14 amino acids long. Here the CDR3 DNA is all that survives: 42 bases in frame from base 1. Looking up the germline V gene yields CDR1 MNHNS and CDR2 SASEGT. Preparation of the library involved PCR. The instrument was a NextSeq 500. The public reads were reanalyzed by TCRdb: fastp trimming at Q25, MiXCR alignment, in-frame beta chains only. Duplicate CDR3 protein sequences are folded into a single record with the most common DNA and genes. This sample is represented by 7,500 to 8,500 distinct CDR3 sequences; about 38% of them were singletons. Under 15% of the sample goes to the ten largest clones. A single count supports this clonotype. Its antigen specificity is not known. Base qualities are missing; no much larger clone stands one base away. A single read is weak support.

The sequence was collected from a male donor with retroperitoneal liposarcoma. Specimen: tumor tissue. The chain employs TRBV6-1 and TRBJ1-2, with 8 bases in between that match TRBD1. The nucleotides read TGTGCCAGCAGTTCAGACAGGGGTCCCTATGGCTACACCTTC. It encodes CASSSDRGPYGYTF.